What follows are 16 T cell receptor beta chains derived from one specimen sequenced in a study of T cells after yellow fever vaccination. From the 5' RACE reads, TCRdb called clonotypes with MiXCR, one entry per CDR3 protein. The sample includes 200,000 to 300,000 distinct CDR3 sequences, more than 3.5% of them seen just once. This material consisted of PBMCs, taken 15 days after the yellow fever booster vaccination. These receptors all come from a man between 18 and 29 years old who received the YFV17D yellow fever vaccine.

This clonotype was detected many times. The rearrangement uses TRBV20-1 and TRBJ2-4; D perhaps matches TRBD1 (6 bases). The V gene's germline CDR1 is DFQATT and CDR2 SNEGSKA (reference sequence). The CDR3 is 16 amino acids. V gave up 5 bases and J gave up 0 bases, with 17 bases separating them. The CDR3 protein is CSAGAWGQLAKNIQYF. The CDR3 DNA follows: TGCAGTGCTGGGGCTTGGGGGCAATTAGCCAAAAACATTCAGTACTTC.

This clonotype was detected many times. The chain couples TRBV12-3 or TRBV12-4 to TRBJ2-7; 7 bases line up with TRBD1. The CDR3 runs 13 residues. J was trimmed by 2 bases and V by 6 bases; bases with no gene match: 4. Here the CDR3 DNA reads TGTGCCAGCAGCCCGGGACAGACCTACGAGCAGTACGTC. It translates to CASSPGQTYEQYV.

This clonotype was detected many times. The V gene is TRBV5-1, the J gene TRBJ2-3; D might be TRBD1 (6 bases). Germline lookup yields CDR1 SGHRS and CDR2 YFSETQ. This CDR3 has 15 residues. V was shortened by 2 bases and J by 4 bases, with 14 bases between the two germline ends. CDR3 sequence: CASSFGTSHSDTQYF. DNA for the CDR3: TGCGCCAGCAGCTTCGGGACATCACACTCAGATACGCAGTATTTT.

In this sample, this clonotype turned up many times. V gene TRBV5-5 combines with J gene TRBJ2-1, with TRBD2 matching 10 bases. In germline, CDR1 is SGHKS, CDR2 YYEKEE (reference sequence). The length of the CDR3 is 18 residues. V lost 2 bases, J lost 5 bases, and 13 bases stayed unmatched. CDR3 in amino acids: CASSLALWPAGGDNEQFF. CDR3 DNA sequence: TGTGCCAGCAGCTTAGCCCTTTGGCCAGCGGGGGGGGACAATGAGCAGTTCTTC.

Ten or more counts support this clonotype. The CDR3 nucleotides are TGTGCCAGCAGTTTTATCCCCACAGATACGCAGTATTTT. Protein product: CASSFIPTDTQYF. The rearrangement joins TRBV12-3 or TRBV12-4 to TRBJ2-3; D is unresolved. V lost 3 bases to trimming and J lost 2 bases, with 6 bases between them. This CDR3 is built from 13 residues.

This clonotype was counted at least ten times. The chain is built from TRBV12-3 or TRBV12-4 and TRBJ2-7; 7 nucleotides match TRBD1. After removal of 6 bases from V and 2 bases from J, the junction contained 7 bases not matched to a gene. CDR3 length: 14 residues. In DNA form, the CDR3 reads TGTGCCAGCAGCAGAAACAGGGGTACCTACGAGCAGTACTTC. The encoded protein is CASSRNRGTYEQYF.

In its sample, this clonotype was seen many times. The CDR3 sequence is CASSSFGNTIYF. Written as DNA, the CDR3 is TGCGCCAGCAGCTCTTTTGGAAACACCATATATTTT. The rearrangement uses TRBV4-1 and TRBJ1-3; D ambiguous. The length of the CDR3 is 12 residues. Germline V gene sequence: CDR1 MGHRA, CDR2 YSYEKL. V lost 5 bases and J lost 3, with 5 bases in between.

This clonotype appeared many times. The CDR3 nucleotides read TGCGCCAGCAGCTCTAGCGGGGGGTACTACAATGAGCAGTTCTTC. Protein product: CASSSSGGYYNEQFF. This chain links TRBV5-1 with TRBJ2-1, with 11 bases matching TRBD2. Trimming took 3 bases from V and 3 from J; bases not matched to a gene: 2. Germline values: CDR1 SGHRS, CDR2 YFSETQ. The CDR3 contains 15 residues.

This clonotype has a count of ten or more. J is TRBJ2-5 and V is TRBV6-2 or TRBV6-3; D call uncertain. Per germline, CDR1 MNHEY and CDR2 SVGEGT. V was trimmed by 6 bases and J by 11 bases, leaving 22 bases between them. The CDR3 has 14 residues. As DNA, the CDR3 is TGTGCCAGCAGGCCGCTAGGAAAGAAGGTATCTCAGTACTTC. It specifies CASRPLGKKVSQYF.

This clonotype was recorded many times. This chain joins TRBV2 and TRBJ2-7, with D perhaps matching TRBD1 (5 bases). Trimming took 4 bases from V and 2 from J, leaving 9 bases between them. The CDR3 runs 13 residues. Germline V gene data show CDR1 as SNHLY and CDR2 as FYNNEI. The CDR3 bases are TGTGCCAGCAGTGCAAGCAGGGCCTACGAGCAGTACGTC. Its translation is CASSASRAYEQYV.

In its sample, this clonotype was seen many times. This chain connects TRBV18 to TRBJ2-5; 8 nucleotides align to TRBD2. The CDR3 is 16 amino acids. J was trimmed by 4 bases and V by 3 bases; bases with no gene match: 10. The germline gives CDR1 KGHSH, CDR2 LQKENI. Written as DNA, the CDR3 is TGTGCCAGCTCACCGCTCGGCGGGGGGCCGGGAGAGACCCAGTACTTC. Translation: CASSPLGGGPGETQYF. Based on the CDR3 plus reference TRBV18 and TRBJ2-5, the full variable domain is NAGVMQNPRHLVRRRGQEARLRCSPMKGHSHVYWYRQLPEEGLKFMVYLQKENIIDESGMPKERFSAEFPKEGPSILRIQQVVRGDSAAYFCASSPLGGGPGETQYFGPGTRLLVL.

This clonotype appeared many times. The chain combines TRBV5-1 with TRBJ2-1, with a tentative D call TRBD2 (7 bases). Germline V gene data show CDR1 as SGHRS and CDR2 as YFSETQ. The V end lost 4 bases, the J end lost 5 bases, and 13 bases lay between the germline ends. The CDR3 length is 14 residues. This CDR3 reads CASSGGGGNNEQFF. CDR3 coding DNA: TGCGCCAGCAGCGGGGGCGGGGGTAACAATGAGCAGTTCTTC.

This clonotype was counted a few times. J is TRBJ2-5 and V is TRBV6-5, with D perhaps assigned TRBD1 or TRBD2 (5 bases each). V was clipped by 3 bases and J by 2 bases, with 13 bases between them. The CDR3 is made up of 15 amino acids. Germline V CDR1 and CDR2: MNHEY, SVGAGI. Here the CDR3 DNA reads TGTGCCAGCAGTTATGTGGGACGGAGACAAGAGACCCAGTACTTC. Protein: CASSYVGRRQETQYF.

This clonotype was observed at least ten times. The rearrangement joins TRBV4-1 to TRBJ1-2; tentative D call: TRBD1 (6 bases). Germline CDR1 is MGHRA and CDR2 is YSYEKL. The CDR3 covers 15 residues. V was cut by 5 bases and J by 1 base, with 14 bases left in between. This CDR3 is CASSTRTESNYGYTF. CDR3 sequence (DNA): TGCGCCAGCAGCACAAGGACAGAAAGTAACTATGGCTACACCTTC.

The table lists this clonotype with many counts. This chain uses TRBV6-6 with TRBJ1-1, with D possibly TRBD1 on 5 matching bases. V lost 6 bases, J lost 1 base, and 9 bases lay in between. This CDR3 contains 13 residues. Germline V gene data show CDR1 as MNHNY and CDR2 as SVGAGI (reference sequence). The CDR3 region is CASRIGGNTEAFF. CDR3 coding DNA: TGTGCCAGCAGGATCGGGGGGAACACTGAAGCTTTCTTT.

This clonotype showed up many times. The CDR3 nucleotides read TGCGCCAGCAGCTTACCCGGGACTACCATTTACAATGAGCAGTTCTTC. Translated, it gives CASSLPGTTIYNEQFF. V usage is TRBV5-1 and J usage is TRBJ2-1; 7 bases line up with TRBD2. V was clipped by 2 bases and J by 4 bases; unmatched bases: 9. Germline CDR1 and CDR2: SGHRS and YFSETQ. The CDR3 length is 16 residues.